These 13 T cell receptor beta chains were all obtained from the same sample, sequenced in a study of blood T cell repertoires in COVID-19. Using immunoSEQ multiplex PCR, the repertoire was profiled, and TCRdb retains in-frame clones only, with some absent. This table has 150,000 to 190,000 clones, roughly 84% appearing once. Sequenced: peripheral blood. All receptors derive from a woman aged 55-70 years with COVID-19, enrolled during active disease.

V is TRBV18 and J is TRBJ2-1, with 12 bases aligning to TRBD2. V trimming: 6 bases; J trimming: 0 bases; junction bases outside the gene matches: 9. The CDR3 is 18 amino acids. Germline CDR1 and CDR2: KGHSH and LQKENI. The CDR3 is CASSGGLAGSGSYNEQFF. The CDR3 DNA sequence: TGTGCCAGCTCCGGGGGACTAGCGGGCTCGGGCTCCTACAATGAGCAGTTCTTC.

This chain connects TRBV7-2 to TRBJ2-2; 11 positions agree with TRBD1. The length of the CDR3 is 16 residues. Trimming cost V 1 base and J 4 bases; bases outside gene matches: 2. Looked up from germline, CDR1 is SGHTA and CDR2 is FQGNSA. CDR3 in amino acids: CASSLGGQGGTGELFF. CDR3 DNA sequence: TGTGCCAGCAGCTTAGGGGGACAGGGGGGCACCGGGGAGCTGTTTTTT.

This chain connects TRBV6-2 or TRBV6-3 to TRBJ1-1; D may be TRBD1 (6 bases). The germline V gene has CDR1 MNHEY and CDR2 SVGEGT. Trimming removed 3 bases from V and 4 bases from J, with 12 bases in between. CDR3 length: 14 amino acids. The CDR3 protein is CASSYWEGGTEAFF. CDR3 bases: TGTGCCAGCAGTTATTGGGAAGGGGGCACTGAAGCTTTCTTT.

The chain joins TRBV3-1 (or the pseudogene TRBV3-2) to TRBJ1-2; 8 bases are a match to TRBD1. The CDR3 contains 14 residues. Per the germline V gene, CDR1 is LGHDT and CDR2 is YNNKEL (reference sequence). Germline trimming cut 1 base from V and 8 bases from J; bases unmatched to any gene: 6. The chain's CDR3 is CASSQGTGGRGYTF. In DNA form, the CDR3 reads TGTGCCAGCAGCCAAGGTACAGGGGGGCGAGGCTACACCTTC.

The chain combines TRBV7-6 with TRBJ1-5; weak D call: TRBD1 (5 bases). V was shortened by 8 bases and J by 7 bases, with 18 bases between the two germline ends. CDR1 and CDR2 from the germline V gene are SGHVS and FNYEAQ. The CDR3 has 14 residues. The CDR3 reads CASSEGRGNQPQHF. CDR3 nucleotides: TGTGCCAGCTCAGAGGGGCGGGGTAACCAGCCCCAGCATTTT.

This clone has only one observation. Written as DNA, the CDR3 is TGTGCCAGCTCACCACGACGCAACGGGGGGACCCAGGACGGGGAGCTGTTTTTT. Translation gives CASSPRRNGGTQDGELFF. This chain connects TRBV18 to TRBJ2-2, with 7 bases lining up with TRBD2. With 1 base clipped from V and 7 bases from J, the junction kept 15 bases outside the gene matches. The length of the CDR3 is 18 residues. Per germline, CDR1 KGHSH and CDR2 LQKENI.

V usage is TRBV5-8 and J usage is TRBJ1-2; no definite D call. The CDR3 consists of 14 residues. V dropped 0 bases and J dropped 4 bases, with 10 bases sitting between them. Germline V gene sequence: CDR1 SGHTS, CDR2 YDEGEE. The CDR3 sequence is CASSLGSRFYGYTF. In DNA, the CDR3 is TGTGCCAGCAGCTTGGGCTCCCGGTTCTATGGCTACACCTTC.

This clone was seen a few times. The chain links TRBV21-1 to TRBJ1-5; the table's D call, TRBD1, has no DNA check behind it. TRBV21-1 is given as a pseudogene. The CDR3 is 20 amino acids. CDR3 nucleotides: TGTGCCAGCAGCCCGTCCCCTCAGGAGGGGGCGGAAGACAGCAATCAGCCCCAGCATTTT. This gives the protein CASSPSPQEGAEDSNQPQHF.

There are many counts of this clone. The chain is built from TRBV5-1 and TRBJ2-3, with D possibly matching TRBD1 (5 bases). The CDR3 contains 14 residues. V was cut by 5 bases and J by 3 bases, with 13 bases left in between. Germline V CDR1 and CDR2: SGHRS, YFSETQ. CDR3 region: CASRREGATDTQYF. The CDR3 coding sequence is TGCGCCAGCAGGAGAGAAGGGGCGACAGATACGCAGTATTTT.

The chain recombines TRBV5-6 with TRBJ1-2, with D tentatively TRBD1 (5 bases). This CDR3 contains 13 residues. The V end lost 5 bases, the J end lost 2 bases, and 10 bases lay between the germline ends. CDR1 is SGHDT and CDR2 is YYEEEE in the germline V gene. The CDR3 loop is CASSPGSNYGYTF. For the CDR3, the DNA is TGTGCCAGCAGTCCAGGGTCCAACTATGGCTACACCTTC.

This sequence joins TRBV24-1 and TRBJ1-2; a weak D match, TRBD1 (6 bases). This CDR3 has 13 residues. The germline V and J ends were trimmed by 4 bases and 4 bases, with 9 bases remaining between them. Germline CDR1 KGHDR, CDR2 SFDVKD. The CDR3 is CATSDARGYGYTF. As DNA, the CDR3 is TGTGCCACCAGTGACGCCAGGGGCTATGGCTACACCTTC.

The chain employs TRBV7-3 and TRBJ1-6; D gene unclear. The V gene's germline CDR1 is SGHTA and CDR2 FQGTGA. This CDR3 is built from 14 residues. V was pared by 3 bases and J by 8 bases, with 11 bases between. The CDR3 DNA follows: TGTGCCAGCAGCTTCGGGAGCTCGGATTCACCCCTCCACTTT. As protein: CASSFGSSDSPLHF.

This chain connects TRBV9 to TRBJ1-1; D ambiguous. This CDR3 contains 14 residues. V gave up 4 bases and J gave up 4 bases, with 14 bases separating them. Per germline, CDR1 SGDLS and CDR2 YYNGEE. The chain's CDR3 is CASSPPRRVTEAFF. CDR3 coding DNA: TGTGCCAGCAGCCCTCCCCGACGGGTCACTGAAGCTTTCTTT. Full variable domain (remainder filled in from reference TRBV9 and TRBJ1-1): DSGVTQTPKHLITATGQRVTLRCSPRSGDLSVYWYQQSLDQGLQFLIQYYNGEERAKGNILERFSAQQFPDLHSELNLSSLELGDSALYFCASSPPRRVTEAFFGQGTRLTVV.